The 10 T cell receptor beta chains below come from one sample, sequenced in a study of a mutant IDH1 vaccine in newly diagnosed glioma. These receptors have no identified antigens. Time point reported: week 47, end of study. The content of each vaccine dose was 300 ug of mutant IDH1 20-mer peptide, and topical imiquimod accompanied it. Profiled with immunoSEQ multiplex PCR; TCRdb holds only in-frame clones, not every one. The sample gives 8,500 to 14,000 clones, 65% to 85% of which show up once; 18% is in the top ten. Sequences were derived from PBMCs, sampled from a glioma patient whose treatment included an IDH1 peptide vaccine. These receptors were taken from a man younger than 45 with glioma.

This clone is judged medium-sized. The V and J genes are TRBV29-1 and TRBJ2-2, with D possibly TRBD1 on 6 matching bases. In germline, CDR1 is SQVTM, CDR2 ANQGSEA. V lost 7 bases and J lost 1, with 13 bases in between. The CDR3 has 14 residues. The CDR3 here is CSAQQGGNTGELFF. DNA of the CDR3: TGCAGCGCCCAACAGGGTGGGAACACCGGGGAGCTGTTTTTT.

This clone rates as large. The J gene is TRBJ1-1, the V gene TRBV29-1, with no clear D. This CDR3 is built from 13 residues. The V and J ends lost 3 bases and 7 bases respectively, with 15 bases between them. CDR1 is SQVTM, CDR2 ANQGSEA, per germline. The CDR3 here is CSVEHPPDDEAFF. The CDR3, as DNA: TGCAGCGTTGAGCACCCTCCGGATGATGAAGCTTTCTTT. Complete variable domain (other parts from reference TRBV29-1 and TRBJ1-1): SAVISQKPSRDICQRGTSLTIQCQVDSQVTMMFWYRQQPGQSLTLIATANQGSEATYESGFVIDKFPISRPNLTFSTLTVSNMSPEDSSIYLCSVEHPPDDEAFFGQGTRLTVV.

This chain links TRBV5-5 with TRBJ1-4, with 10 bases matching TRBD1. CDR3 length: 14 amino acids. V was clipped by 5 bases and J by 8 bases; unmatched bases: 6. Germline-derived CDR1 and CDR2 are SGHKS and YYEKEE (reference sequence). In DNA form, the CDR3 reads TGTGCCAGCAGACAGGACAGGGGGGACGAAAAACTGTTTTTT. It is translated as CASRQDRGDEKLFF.

The chain carries TRBV18 and TRBJ2-7; D unclear. V shed 2 bases and J shed 3 bases, with 11 bases lying between them. CDR1 is KGHSH and CDR2 is LQKENI in the germline V gene. This CDR3 has 14 amino acids. As DNA, the CDR3 is TGTGCCAGCTCACCAAATCCTACCCTCTACGAGCAGTACTTC. It yields the protein CASSPNPTLYEQYF. The full variable domain, completed using reference TRBV18 and TRBJ2-7, is NAGVMQNPRHLVRRRGQEARLRCSPMKGHSHVYWYRQLPEEGLKFMVYLQKENIIDESGMPKERFSAEFPKEGPSILRIQQVVRGDSAAYFCASSPNPTLYEQYFGPGTRLTVT.

The chain joins TRBV29-1 to TRBJ2-2; 10 nucleotides match TRBD1. Trimming took 6 bases from V and 4 from J; bases not matched to a gene: 5. Germline V gives CDR1 SQVTM, CDR2 ANQGSEA. The CDR3 spans 14 residues. CDR3 region: CSVRTGGGTGELFF. CDR3 DNA sequence: TGCAGCGTCCGGACAGGGGGAGGCACCGGGGAGCTGTTTTTT.

The CDR3 region has the DNA TGCGCCAGCAGCTTGACCGCCAGTCCCCTCGAGAGTTTCTTT. It codes for CASSLTASPLESFF. The chain uses TRBV5-1 and TRBJ1-1; D is unclear. The CDR3 totals 14 residues. V was cut by 1 base and J by 13 bases, with 20 bases left in between. Germline assignment: CDR1 SGHRS and CDR2 YFSETQ.

The chain links TRBV14 to TRBJ1-4; D gene uncertain. Trimming pared 4 bases from V and 5 bases from J, leaving 14 bases between. The CDR3 is 15 amino acids. The germline V gene encodes CDR1 SGHDN and CDR2 FVKESK. CDR3 sequence reads: CASSLRPHRNEKLFF. The CDR3 nucleotides read TGTGCCAGCAGCCTTAGACCGCACCGGAATGAAAAACTGTTTTTT.

The rearrangement uses TRBV6-5 and TRBJ1-1, with 7 bases identical to TRBD1. The length of the CDR3 is 13 residues. CDR1 is MNHEY, CDR2 SVGAGI, per germline. V was clipped by 7 bases and J by 5 bases; unmatched bases: 7. Here the CDR3 DNA reads TGTGCCAGCAACCCGACAGGGAGGACTGAAGCTTTCTTT. It specifies CASNPTGRTEAFF.

V is TRBV4-1 and J is TRBJ2-2; TRBD1 matches 8 bases. Trimming cost V 1 base and J 5 bases; bases outside gene matches: 3. The germline CDR1 and CDR2 sequences are MGHRA and YSYEKL. CDR3 length equals 15 residues. The CDR3 DNA reads as TGCGCCAGCAGCCAAGGGCAGGGGGCGACCGGGGAGCTGTTTTTT. This sequence encodes CASSQGQGATGELFF.

The genes are TRBV18 and TRBJ1-2; D not resolved. CDR1 and CDR2 from the germline V gene are KGHSH and LQKENI. This CDR3 contains 13 residues. Trimming removed 6 bases at V and 2 bases at J, with 10 bases between. The CDR3 protein is CASSPGLNYGYTF. The CDR3 DNA sequence: TGTGCCAGCTCTCCAGGACTGAACTATGGCTACACCTTC. The full variable domain, rest sourced from reference TRBV18 and TRBJ1-2, is NAGVMQNPRHLVRRRGQEARLRCSPMKGHSHVYWYRQLPEEGLKFMVYLQKENIIDESGMPKERFSAEFPKEGPSILRIQQVVRGDSAAYFCASSPGLNYGYTFGSGTRLTVV.